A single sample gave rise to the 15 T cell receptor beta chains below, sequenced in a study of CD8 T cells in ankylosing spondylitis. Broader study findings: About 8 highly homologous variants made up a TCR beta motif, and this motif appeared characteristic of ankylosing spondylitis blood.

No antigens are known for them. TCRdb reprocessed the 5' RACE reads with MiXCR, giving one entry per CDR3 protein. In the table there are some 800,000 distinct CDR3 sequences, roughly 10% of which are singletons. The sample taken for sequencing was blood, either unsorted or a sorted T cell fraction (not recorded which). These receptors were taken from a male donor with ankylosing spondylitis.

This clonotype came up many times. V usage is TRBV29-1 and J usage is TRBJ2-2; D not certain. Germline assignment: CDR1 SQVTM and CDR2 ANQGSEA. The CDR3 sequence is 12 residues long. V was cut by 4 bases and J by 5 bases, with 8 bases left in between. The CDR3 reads CSVGEPTGELFF. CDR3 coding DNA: TGCAGCGTTGGGGAACCTACCGGGGAGCTGTTTTTT.

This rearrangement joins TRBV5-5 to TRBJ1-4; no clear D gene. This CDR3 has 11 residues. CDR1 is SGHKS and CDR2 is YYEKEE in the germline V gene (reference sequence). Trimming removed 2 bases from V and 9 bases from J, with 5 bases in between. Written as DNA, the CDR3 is TGTGCCAGCAGCTTCTCCCAAAAACTGTTTTTT. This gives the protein CASSFSQKLFF.

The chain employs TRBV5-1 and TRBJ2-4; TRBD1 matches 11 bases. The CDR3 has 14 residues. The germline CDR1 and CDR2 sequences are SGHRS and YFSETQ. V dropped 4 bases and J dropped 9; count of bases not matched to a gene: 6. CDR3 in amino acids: CASSQGQGEAIQYF. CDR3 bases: TGCGCCAGCAGCCAGGGACAGGGGGAGGCCATTCAGTACTTC. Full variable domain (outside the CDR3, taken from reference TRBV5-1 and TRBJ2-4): KAGVTQTPRYLIKTRGQQVTLSCSPISGHRSVSWYQQTPGQGLQFLFEYFSETQRNKGNFPGRFSGRQFSNSRSEMNVSTLELGDSALYLCASSQGQGEAIQYFGAGTRLSVL.

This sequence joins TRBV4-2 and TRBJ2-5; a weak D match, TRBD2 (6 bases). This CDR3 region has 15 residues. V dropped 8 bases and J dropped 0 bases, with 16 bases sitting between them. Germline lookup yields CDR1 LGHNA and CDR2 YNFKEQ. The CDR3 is CASRRGSKYQETQYF. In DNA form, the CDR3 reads TGTGCCAGCCGGCGGGGTAGCAAGTACCAAGAGACCCAGTACTTC.

CDR3: CSAWSGGRDTQYF. CDR3 DNA sequence: TGCAGTGCTTGGAGCGGGGGCCGAGATACGCAGTATTTT. V gene TRBV20-1 combines with J gene TRBJ2-3, with 8 bases aligning to TRBD2. J lost 5 bases, V lost 5 bases, and 6 bases had no gene match. The CDR3 is 13 amino acids. Germline lookup yields CDR1 DFQATT and CDR2 SNEGSKA (reference sequence).

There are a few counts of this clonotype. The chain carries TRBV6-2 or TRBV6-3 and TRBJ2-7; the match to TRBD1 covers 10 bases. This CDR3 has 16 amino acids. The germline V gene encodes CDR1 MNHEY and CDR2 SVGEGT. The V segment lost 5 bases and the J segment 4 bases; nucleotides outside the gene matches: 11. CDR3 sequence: CASSNFRTGGRYEQYF. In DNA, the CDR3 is TGTGCCAGCAGTAACTTCCGGACAGGGGGTAGATACGAGCAGTACTTC.

CDR3 DNA: TGTGCCAGCAGCCCATCCGGGACATTTGATGGCTACACCTTC. Translating it yields CASSPSGTFDGYTF. The chain uses TRBV7-2 and TRBJ1-2, with a tentative D call TRBD1 (6 bases). CDR3 size: 14 residues. Germline-derived CDR1 and CDR2 are SGHTA and FQGNSA. Between the trimmed V and J ends, which lost 5 bases and 6 bases, there was a span of 16 bases.

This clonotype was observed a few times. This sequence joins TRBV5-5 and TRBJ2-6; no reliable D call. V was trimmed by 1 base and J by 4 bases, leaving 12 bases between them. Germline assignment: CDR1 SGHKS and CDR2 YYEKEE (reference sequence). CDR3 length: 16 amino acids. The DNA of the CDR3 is TGTGCCAGCAGCTTGATTTTACAGTTCGGGGCCAACGTCCTGACTTTC. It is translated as CASSLILQFGANVLTF.

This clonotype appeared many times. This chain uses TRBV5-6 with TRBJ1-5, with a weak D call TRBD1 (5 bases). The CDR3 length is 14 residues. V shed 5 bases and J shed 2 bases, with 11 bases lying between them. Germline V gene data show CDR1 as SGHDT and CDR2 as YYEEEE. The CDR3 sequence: CASSSTRGNQPQHF. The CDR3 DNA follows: TGTGCCAGCAGTTCCACCAGGGGCAATCAGCCCCAGCATTTT.

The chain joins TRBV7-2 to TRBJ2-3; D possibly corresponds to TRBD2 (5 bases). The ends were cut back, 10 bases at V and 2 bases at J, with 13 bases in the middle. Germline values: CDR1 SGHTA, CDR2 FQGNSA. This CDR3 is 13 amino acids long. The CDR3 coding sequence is TGTGCCACCTCGGCCGGACTCACAGATACGCAGTATTTT. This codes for CATSAGLTDTQYF.

The CDR3 region is CASSLGGWAEAFF. The CDR3 coding sequence is TGTGCCAGCAGCTTAGGGGGTTGGGCTGAAGCTTTCTTT. The chain links TRBV7-9 to TRBJ1-1; D is ambiguous. Germline V gene lookup returns CDR1 SEHNR and CDR2 FQNEAQ (reference sequence). CDR3 length: 13 amino acids. The germline V and J ends were trimmed by 1 base and 6 bases, with 9 bases remaining between them.

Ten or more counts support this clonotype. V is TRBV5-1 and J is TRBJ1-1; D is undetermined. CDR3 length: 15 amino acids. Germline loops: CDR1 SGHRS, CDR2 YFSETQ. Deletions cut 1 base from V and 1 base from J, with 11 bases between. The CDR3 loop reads CASSLLETKNTEAFF. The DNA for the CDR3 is TGCGCCAGCAGCTTGTTGGAGACTAAGAACACTGAAGCTTTCTTT. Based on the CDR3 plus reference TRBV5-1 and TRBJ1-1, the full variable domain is KAGVTQTPRYLIKTRGQQVTLSCSPISGHRSVSWYQQTPGQGLQFLFEYFSETQRNKGNFPGRFSGRQFSNSRSEMNVSTLELGDSALYLCASSLLETKNTEAFFGQGTRLTVV.

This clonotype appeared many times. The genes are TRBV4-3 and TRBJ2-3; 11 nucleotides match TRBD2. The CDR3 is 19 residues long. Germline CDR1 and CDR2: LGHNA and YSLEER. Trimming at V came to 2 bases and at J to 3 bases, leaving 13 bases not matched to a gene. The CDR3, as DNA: TGCGCCAGCAGCCAATTTTCTGCTAGCGGGGGGTTTGGGACAGATACGCAGTATTTT. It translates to CASSQFSASGGFGTDTQYF.

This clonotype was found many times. For the CDR3, the DNA is TGCAGTGCTAGAGATCAACGGACCTACGAGCAGTACTTC. The encoded protein is CSARDQRTYEQYF. The chain uses TRBV20-1 and TRBJ2-7, with no clear D. Between the trimmed V and J ends, which lost 0 bases and 2 bases, there was a span of 8 bases. The germline V gene has CDR1 DFQATT and CDR2 SNEGSKA (reference sequence). The CDR3 consists of 13 residues.

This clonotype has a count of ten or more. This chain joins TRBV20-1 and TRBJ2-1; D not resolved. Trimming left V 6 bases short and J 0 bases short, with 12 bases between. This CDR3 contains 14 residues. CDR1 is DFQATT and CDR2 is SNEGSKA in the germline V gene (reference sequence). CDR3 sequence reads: CSAPGLSSYNEQFF. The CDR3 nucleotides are TGCAGTGCCCCGGGCCTCAGCTCCTACAATGAGCAGTTCTTC.